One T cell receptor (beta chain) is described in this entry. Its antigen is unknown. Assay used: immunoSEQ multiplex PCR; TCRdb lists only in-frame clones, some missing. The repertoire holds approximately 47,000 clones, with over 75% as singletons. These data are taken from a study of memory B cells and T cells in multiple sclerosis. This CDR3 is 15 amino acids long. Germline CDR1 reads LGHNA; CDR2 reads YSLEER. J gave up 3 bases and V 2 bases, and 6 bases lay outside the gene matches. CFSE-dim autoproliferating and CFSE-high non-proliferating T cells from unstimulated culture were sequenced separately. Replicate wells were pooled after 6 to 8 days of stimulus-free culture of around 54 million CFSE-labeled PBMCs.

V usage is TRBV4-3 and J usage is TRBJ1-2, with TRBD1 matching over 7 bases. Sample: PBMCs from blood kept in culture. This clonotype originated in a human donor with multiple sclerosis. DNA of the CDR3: TGCGCCAGCAGCCAACACGGGACAGCCGACTATGGCTACACCTTC. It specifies CASSQHGTADYGYTF.